The TCR beta chain under discussion was sequenced for a study of blood T cell repertoires in COVID-19. On the study more broadly: Samples representing acute and convalescent COVID-19 were sourced from the United States, Italy and Spain.

Clones were sequenced by immunoSEQ multiplex PCR, and TCRdb holds only the in-frame ones, with some missing. Of about 120,000 clones listed, approximately 90% are singletons. The V end lost 6 bases, the J end lost 2 bases, and 17 bases lay between the germline ends. The CDR3 consists of 16 residues. Germline V gives CDR1 SNHLY, CDR2 FYNNEI. The sample was peripheral blood. The V call is TRBV2, the J call TRBJ1-5, with TRBD1 as a possible D gene (6 bases). The receptor comes from a man over 45 with acute or convalescent COVID-19. The CDR3 loop is CASSADSLQGNQPQHF. Written as DNA, the CDR3 is TGTGCCAGCAGCGCGGACAGTTTACAGGGCAATCAGCCCCAGCATTTT.